This T cell receptor beta chain was obtained from a study of blood T cell repertoires in COVID-19. Study context: Some COVID-19 samples were acute and others convalescent; all came from the United States, Italy and Spain. T cells, B-cell-depleted T cells, or PBMCs provided the cDNA or gDNA that served as material.

This clone was recorded a few times. V dropped 3 bases and J dropped 6 bases, with 9 bases sitting between them. Germline loops: CDR1 SEHNR, CDR2 FQNEAQ (reference sequence). This CDR3 has 13 amino acids. Original processing notes: Cell counts per sample came from amplifying reference gene primers. Only in-frame clones appear in the TCRdb table, and some are missing; sequencing was by immunoSEQ multiplex PCR. V and J calls and clone size follow that table, whereas D and trimming were derived from the DNA. The sample gives around 260,000 clones, about 85% of which show up once; under 5.5% is in the top ten.

Sequences were obtained from peripheral blood. This receptor was obtained from a man in his sixties with acute or convalescent COVID-19. V usage is TRBV7-9 and J usage is TRBJ1-5; D is undetermined. The CDR3 is CASSLREGQPQHF. CDR3 DNA: TGTGCCAGCAGCTTGCGCGAGGGTCAGCCCCAGCATTTT.